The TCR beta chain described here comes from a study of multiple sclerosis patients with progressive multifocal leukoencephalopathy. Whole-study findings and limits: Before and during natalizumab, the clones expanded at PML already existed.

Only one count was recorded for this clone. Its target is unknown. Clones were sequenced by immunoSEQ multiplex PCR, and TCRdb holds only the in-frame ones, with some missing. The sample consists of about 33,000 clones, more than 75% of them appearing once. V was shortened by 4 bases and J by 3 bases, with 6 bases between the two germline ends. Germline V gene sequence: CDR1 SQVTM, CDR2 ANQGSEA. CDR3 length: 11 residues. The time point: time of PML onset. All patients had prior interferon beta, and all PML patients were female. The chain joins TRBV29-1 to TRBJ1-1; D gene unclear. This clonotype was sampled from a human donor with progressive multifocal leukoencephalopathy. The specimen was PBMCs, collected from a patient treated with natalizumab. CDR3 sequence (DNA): TGCAGCGTTGGTAGGGACACTGAAGCTTTCTTT. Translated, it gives CSVGRDTEAFF.